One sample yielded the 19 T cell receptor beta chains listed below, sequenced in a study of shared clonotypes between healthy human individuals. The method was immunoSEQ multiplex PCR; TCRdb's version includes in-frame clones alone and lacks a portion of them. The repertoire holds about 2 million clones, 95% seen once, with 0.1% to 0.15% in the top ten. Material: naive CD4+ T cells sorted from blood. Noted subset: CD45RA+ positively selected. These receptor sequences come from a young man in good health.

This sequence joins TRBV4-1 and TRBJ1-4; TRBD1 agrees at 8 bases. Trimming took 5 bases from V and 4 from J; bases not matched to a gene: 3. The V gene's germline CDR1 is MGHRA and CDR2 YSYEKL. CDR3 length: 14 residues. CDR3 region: CASSWTGHNEKLFF. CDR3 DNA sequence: TGCGCCAGCAGCTGGACAGGGCATAATGAAAAACTGTTTTTT.

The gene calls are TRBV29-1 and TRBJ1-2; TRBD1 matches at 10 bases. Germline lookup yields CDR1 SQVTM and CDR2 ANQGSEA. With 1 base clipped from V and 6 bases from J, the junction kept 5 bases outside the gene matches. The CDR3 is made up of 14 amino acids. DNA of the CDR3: TGCAGCGTTGAAGGGATCGGACAGGGGGATGGCTACACCTTC. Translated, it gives CSVEGIGQGDGYTF.

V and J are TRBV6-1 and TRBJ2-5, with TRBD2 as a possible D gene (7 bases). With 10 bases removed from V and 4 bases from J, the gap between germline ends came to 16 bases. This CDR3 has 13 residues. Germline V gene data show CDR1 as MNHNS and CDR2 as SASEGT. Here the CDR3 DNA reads TGTGCCACCCTTACAGGGAGGGGAGAGACCCAGTACTTC. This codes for CATLTGRGETQYF.

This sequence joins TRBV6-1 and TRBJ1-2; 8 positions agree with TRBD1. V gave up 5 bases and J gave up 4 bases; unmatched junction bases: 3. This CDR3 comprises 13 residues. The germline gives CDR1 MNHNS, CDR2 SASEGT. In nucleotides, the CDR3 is TGTGCCAGCAGTCGACAGGGGTTCTATGGCTACACCTTC. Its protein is CASSRQGFYGYTF.

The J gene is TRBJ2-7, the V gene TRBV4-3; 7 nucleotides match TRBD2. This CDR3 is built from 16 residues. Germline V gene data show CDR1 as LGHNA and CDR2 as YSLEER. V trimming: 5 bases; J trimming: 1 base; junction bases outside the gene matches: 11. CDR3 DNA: TGCGCCAGCAGCGGTATCGGAGCGGGGCTATCCTACGAGCAGTACTTC. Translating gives CASSGIGAGLSYEQYF.

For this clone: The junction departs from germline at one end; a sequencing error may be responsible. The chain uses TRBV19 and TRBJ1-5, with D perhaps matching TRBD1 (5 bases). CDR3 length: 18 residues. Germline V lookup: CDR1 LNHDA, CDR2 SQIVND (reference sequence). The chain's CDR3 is CASSTGRWDRPSNQPQHF. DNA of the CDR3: TGTGCCAGCAGTACGGGGCGGTGGGATCGTCCATCTAATCAGCCCCAGCATTTT. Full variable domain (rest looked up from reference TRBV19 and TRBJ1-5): DGGITQSPKYLFRKEGQNVTLSCEQNLNHDAMYWYRQDPGQGLRLIYYSQIVNDFQKGDIAEGYSVSREKKESFPLTVTSAQKNPTAFYLCASSTGRWDRPSNQPQHFGDGTRLSIL.

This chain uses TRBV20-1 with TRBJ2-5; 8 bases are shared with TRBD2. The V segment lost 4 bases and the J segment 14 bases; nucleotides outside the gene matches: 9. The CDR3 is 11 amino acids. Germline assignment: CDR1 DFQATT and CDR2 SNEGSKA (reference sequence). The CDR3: CSAISGGLAYF. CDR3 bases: TGCAGTGCTATCAGCGGGGGCCTCGCATACTTC.

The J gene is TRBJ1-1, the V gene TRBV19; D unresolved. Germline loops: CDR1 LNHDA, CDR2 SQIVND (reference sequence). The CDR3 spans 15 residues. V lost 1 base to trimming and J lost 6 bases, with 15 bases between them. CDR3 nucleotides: TGTGCCAGTAGTATAGGATCTGGTCCCGGGGCTGAAGCTTTCTTT. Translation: CASSIGSGPGAEAFF. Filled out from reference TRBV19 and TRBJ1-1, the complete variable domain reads DGGITQSPKYLFRKEGQNVTLSCEQNLNHDAMYWYRQDPGQGLRLIYYSQIVNDFQKGDIAEGYSVSREKKESFPLTVTSAQKNPTAFYLCASSIGSGPGAEAFFGQGTRLTVV.

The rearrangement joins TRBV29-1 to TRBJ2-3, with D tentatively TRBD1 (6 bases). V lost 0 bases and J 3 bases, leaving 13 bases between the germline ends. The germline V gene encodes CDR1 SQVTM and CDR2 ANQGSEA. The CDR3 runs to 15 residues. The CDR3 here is CSVEDRRQATDTQYF. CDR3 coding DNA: TGCAGCGTTGAAGATCGGAGACAGGCAACAGATACGCAGTATTTT.

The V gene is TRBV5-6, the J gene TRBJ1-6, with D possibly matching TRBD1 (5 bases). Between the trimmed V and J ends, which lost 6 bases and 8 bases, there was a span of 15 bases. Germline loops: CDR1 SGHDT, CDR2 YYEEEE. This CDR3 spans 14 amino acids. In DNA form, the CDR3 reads TGTGCCAGCAAAGGGACGGCGAGAGATTCACCCCTCCACTTT. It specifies CASKGTARDSPLHF. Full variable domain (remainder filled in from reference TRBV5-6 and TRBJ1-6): DAGVTQSPTHLIKTRGQQVTLRCSPKSGHDTVSWYQQALGQGPQFIFQYYEEEERQRGNFPDRFSGHQFPNYSSELNVNALLLGDSALYLCASKGTARDSPLHFGNGTRLTVT.

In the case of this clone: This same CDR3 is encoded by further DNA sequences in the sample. CDR3 in amino acids: CASSLLRENTEAFF. In DNA form, the CDR3 reads TGTGCCAGCAGCTTGCTCAGGGAGAACACTGAAGCTTTCTTT. The chain is built from TRBV7-2 and TRBJ1-1, with a weak D call TRBD1 (5 bases). The CDR3 has 14 residues. V was trimmed by 3 bases and J by 1 base, leaving 9 bases between them. Germline V gene lookup returns CDR1 SGHTA and CDR2 FQGNSA.

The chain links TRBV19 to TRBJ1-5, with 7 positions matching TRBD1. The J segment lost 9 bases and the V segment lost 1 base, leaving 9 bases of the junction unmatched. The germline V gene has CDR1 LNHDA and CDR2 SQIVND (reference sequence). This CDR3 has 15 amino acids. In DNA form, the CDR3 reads TGTGCCAGTAGTATAGGATCCCAGGGGGTTTGGCCCCAGCATTTT. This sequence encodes CASSIGSQGVWPQHF.

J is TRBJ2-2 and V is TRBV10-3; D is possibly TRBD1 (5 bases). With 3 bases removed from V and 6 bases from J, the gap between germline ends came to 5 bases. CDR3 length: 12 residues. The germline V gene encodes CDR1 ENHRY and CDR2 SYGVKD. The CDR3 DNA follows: TGTGCCATCAGTGAAGGGGCCGGGGAGCTGTTTTTT. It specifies CAISEGAGELFF.

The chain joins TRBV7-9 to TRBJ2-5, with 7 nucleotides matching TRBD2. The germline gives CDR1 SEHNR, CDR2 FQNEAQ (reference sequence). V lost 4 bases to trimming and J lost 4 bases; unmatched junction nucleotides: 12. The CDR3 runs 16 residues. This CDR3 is CASSYGGAGLVETQYF. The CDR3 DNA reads TGTGCCAGCAGCTACGGCGGAGCGGGGCTGGTAGAGACCCAGTACTTC.

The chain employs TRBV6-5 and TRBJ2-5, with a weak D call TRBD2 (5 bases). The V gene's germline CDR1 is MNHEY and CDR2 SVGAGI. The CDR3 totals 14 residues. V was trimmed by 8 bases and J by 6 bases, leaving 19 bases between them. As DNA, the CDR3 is TGTGCCAGCGTAAGAGGGCCCCTAGAGAAGACCCAGTACTTC. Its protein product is CASVRGPLEKTQYF.

Written as DNA, the CDR3 is TGTGCTAGTGGTTTGGTAATAGGTGACGAGCAGTACTTC. Amino acids: CASGLVIGDEQYF. The rearrangement links TRBV12-5 to TRBJ2-7; D is uncertain. The V end lost 0 bases, the J end lost 5 bases, and 8 bases lay between the germline ends. The CDR3 has 13 residues. In germline, CDR1 is LGHNT, CDR2 FRNRAP.

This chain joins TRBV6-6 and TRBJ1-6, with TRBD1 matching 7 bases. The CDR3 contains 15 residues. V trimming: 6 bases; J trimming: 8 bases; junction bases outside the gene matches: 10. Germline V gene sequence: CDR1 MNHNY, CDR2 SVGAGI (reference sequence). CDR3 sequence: CASSPTGRGYSPLHF. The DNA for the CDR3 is TGTGCCAGCAGCCCGACAGGGAGAGGGTATTCACCCCTCCACTTT.

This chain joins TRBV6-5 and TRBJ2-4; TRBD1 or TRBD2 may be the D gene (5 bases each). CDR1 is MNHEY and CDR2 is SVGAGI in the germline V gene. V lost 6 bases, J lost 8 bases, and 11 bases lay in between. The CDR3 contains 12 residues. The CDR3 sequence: CASRGLGDIQYF. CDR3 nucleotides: TGTGCCAGCAGAGGCCTGGGGGACATTCAGTACTTC.

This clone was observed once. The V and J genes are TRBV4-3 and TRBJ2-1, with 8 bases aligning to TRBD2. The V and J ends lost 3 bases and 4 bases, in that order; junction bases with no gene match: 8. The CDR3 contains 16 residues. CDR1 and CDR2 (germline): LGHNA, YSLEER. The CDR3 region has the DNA TGCGCCAGCAGCCAGGCCGGACTAGCTGGATACAATGAGCAGTTCTTC. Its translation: CASSQAGLAGYNEQFF.